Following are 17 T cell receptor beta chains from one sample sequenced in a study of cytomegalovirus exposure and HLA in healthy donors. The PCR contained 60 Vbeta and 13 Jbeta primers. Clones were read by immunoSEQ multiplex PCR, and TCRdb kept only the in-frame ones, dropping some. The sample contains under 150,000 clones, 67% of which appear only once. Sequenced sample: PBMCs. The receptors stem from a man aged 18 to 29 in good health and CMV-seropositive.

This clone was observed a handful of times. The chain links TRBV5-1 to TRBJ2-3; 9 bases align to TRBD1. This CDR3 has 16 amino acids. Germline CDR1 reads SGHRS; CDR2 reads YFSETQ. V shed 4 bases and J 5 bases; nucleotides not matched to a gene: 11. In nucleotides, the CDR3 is TGCGCCAGCAGCCTCGATCCGGGACAGGGAAGAGATACGCAGTATTTT. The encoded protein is CASSLDPGQGRDTQYF.

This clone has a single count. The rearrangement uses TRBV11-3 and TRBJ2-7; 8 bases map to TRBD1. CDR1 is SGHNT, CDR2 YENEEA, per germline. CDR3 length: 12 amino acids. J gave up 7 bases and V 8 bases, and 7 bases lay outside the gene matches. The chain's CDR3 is CASSTGVGEQYF. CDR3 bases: TGTGCCAGCTCGACAGGGGTAGGGGAGCAGTACTTC.

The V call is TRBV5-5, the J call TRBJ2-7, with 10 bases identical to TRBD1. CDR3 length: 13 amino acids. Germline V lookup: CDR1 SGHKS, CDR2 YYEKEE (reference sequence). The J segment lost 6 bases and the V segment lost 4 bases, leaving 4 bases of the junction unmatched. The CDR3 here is CASSPRTGGEQYV. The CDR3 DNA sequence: TGTGCCAGCAGCCCGAGGACAGGGGGCGAGCAGTACGTC.

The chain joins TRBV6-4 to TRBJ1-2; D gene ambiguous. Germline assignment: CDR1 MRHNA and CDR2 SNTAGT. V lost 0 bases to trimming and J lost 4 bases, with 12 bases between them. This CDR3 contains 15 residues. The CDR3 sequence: CASSDSTGSGYGYTF. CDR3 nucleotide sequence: TGTGCCAGCAGTGACTCGACGGGGTCTGGCTATGGCTACACCTTC.

CDR3 loop: CASRGLAGGREFF. CDR3 DNA sequence: TGTGCCAGCAGGGGACTAGCGGGGGGCCGGGAGTTCTTC. V gene TRBV2 combines with J gene TRBJ2-1, with 15 bases matching TRBD2. CDR3 length: 13 amino acids. Trimming removed 6 bases from V and 14 bases from J; junction bases left unmatched: 5. Germline V gene data show CDR1 as SNHLY and CDR2 as FYNNEI.

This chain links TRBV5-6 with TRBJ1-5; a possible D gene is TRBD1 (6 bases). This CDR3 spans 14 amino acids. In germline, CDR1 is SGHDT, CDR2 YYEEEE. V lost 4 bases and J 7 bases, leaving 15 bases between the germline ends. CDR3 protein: CASSGGSDRQPQHF. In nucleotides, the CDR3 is TGTGCCAGCAGCGGTGGCTCGGACAGACAGCCCCAGCATTTT.

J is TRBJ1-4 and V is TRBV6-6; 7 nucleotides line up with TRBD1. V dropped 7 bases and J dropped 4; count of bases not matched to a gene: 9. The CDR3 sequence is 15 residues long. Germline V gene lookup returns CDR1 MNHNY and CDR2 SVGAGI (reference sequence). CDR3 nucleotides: TGTGCCAGCAATAAACAGGGGAGAGGTAATGAAAAACTGTTTTTT. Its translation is CASNKQGRGNEKLFF.

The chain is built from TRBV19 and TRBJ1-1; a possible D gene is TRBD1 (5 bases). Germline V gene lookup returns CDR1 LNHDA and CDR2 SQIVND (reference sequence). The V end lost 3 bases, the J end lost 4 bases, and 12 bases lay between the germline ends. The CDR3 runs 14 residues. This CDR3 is CASSIRSGGTEAFF. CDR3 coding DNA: TGTGCCAGTAGTATCCGCTCCGGGGGCACTGAAGCTTTCTTT.

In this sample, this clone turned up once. This CDR3 is CASSSPGTGSEKLFF. CDR3 nucleotides: TGTGCCAGCAGTTCCCCCGGGACAGGGAGTGAAAAACTGTTTTTT. This chain uses TRBV28 with TRBJ1-4; 9 bases agree with TRBD1. Per the germline V gene, CDR1 is MDHEN and CDR2 is SYDVKM. There are 15 residues in the CDR3. Trimming removed 4 bases from V and 7 bases from J; junction bases left unmatched: 7.

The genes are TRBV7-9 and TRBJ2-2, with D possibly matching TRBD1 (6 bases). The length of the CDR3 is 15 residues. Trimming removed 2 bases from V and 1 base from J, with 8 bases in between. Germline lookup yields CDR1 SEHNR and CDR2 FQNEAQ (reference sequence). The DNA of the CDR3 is TGTGCCAGCAGCTTACTCAGGGGGAACACCGGGGAGCTGTTTTTT. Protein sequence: CASSLLRGNTGELFF.

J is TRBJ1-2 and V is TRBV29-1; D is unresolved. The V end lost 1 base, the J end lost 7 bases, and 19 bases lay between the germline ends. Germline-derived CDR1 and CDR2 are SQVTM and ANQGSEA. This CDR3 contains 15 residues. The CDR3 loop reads CSVEGDTARSTGYTF. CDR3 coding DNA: TGCAGCGTTGAAGGAGACACCGCCCGCTCCACTGGCTACACCTTC.

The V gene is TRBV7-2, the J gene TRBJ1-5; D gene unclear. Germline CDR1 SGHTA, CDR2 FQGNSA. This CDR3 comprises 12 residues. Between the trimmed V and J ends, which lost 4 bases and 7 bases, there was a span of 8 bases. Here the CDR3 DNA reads TGTGCCAGCAGCTCTCTATTCCAGCCCCAGCATTTT. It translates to CASSSLFQPQHF.

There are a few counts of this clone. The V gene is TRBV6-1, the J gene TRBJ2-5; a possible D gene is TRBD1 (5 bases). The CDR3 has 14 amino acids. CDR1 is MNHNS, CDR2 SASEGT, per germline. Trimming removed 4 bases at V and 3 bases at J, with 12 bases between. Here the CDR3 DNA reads TGTGCCAGCAGTGTAGCACAGGTTAAAGAGACCCAGTACTTC. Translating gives CASSVAQVKETQYF.

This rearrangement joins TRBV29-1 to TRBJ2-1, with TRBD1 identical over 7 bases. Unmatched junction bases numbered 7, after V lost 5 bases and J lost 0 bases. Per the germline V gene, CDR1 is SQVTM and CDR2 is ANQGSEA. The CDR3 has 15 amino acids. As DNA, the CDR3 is TGCAGCGTTCGGGACAGCATAAGCTCCTACAATGAGCAGTTCTTC. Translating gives CSVRDSISSYNEQFF.

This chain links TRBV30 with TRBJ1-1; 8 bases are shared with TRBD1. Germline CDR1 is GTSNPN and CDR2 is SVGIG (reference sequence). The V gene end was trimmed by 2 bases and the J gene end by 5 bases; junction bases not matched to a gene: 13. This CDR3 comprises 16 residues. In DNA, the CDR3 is TGTGCCTGGAGTACCAGGGGGCAAGGGGGTGGGACTGAAGCTTTCTTT. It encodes CAWSTRGQGGGTEAFF.

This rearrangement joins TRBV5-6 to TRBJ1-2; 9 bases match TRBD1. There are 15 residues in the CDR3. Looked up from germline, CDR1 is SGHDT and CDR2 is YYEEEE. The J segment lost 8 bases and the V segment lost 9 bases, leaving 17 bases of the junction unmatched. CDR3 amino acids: CATRTLQGAVGGYTF. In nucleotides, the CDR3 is TGTGCCACCCGGACCTTACAGGGGGCAGTTGGGGGCTACACCTTC.

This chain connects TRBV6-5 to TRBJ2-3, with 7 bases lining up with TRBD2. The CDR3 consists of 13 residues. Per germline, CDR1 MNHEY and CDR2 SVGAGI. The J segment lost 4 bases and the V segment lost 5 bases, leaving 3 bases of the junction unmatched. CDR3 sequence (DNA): TGTGCCAGCAGTCGACTAGCCGCAGATACGCAGTATTTT. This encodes CASSRLAADTQYF.